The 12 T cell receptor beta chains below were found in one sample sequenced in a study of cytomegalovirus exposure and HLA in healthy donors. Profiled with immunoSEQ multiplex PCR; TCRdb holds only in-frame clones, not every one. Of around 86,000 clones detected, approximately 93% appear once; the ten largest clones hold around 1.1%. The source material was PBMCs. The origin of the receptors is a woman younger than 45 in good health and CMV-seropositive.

CDR3 sequence (DNA): TGTGCCAGCAGACCTAACGTCAAACAGTCTAGCAATCAGCCCCAGCATTTT. Protein product: CASRPNVKQSSNQPQHF. V usage is TRBV28 and J usage is TRBJ1-5; D is ambiguous. Per the germline V gene, CDR1 is MDHEN and CDR2 is SYDVKM. The CDR3 is 17 amino acids. The V end was cut by 6 bases, the J end by 0 bases, with 18 bases between.

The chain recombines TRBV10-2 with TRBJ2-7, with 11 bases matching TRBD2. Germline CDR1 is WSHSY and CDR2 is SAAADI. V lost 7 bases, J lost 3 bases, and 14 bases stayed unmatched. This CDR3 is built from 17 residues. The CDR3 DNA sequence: TGCGCCAGCAAATCCATGGGATTAGCGGGAGGGGGCTACGAGCAGTACTTC. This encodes CASKSMGLAGGGYEQYF.

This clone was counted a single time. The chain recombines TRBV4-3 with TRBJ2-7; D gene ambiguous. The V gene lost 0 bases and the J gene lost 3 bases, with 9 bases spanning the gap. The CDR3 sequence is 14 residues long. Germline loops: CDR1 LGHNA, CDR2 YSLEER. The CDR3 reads CASSQDLNGYEQYF. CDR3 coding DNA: TGCGCCAGCAGCCAAGATCTCAACGGCTACGAGCAGTACTTC.

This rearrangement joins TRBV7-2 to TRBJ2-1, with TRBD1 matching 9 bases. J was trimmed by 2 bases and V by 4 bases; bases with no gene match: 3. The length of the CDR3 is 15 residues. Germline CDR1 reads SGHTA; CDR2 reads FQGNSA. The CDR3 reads CASSSGQGTYNEQFF. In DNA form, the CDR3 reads TGTGCCAGCAGCTCGGGACAGGGCACCTACAATGAGCAGTTCTTC.

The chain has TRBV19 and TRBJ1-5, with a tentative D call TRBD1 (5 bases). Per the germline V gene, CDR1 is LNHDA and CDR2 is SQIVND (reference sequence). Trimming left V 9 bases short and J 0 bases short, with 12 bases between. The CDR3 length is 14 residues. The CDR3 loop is CASKQDYSNQPQHF. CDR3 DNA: TGTGCCAGCAAACAGGACTATAGCAATCAGCCCCAGCATTTT.

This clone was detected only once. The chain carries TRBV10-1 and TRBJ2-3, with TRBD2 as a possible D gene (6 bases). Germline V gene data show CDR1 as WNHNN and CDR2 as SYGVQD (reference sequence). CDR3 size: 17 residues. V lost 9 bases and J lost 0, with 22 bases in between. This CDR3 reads CARGPTVGGGSTDTQYF. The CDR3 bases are TGCGCCAGAGGACCGACGGTGGGGGGAGGAAGCACAGATACGCAGTATTTT.

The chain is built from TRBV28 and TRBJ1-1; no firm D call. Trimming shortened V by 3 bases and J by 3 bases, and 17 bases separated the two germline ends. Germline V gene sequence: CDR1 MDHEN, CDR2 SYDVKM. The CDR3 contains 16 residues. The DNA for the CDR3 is TGTGCCAGCAGTTTTGTGGTGGGCGGAGGAGACACTGAAGCTTTCTTT. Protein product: CASSFVVGGGDTEAFF.

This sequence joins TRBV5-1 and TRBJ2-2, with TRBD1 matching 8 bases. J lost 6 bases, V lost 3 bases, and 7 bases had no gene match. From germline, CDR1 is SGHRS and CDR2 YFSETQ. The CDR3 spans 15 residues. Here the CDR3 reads CASSSRTGSAGELFF. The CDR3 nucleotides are TGCGCCAGCAGCTCCCGGACAGGGTCGGCCGGGGAGCTGTTTTTT.

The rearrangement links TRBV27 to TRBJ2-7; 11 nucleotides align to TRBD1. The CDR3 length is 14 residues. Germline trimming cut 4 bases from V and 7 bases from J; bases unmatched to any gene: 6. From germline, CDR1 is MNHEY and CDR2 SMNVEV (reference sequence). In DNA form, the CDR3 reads TGTGCCAGCAGTTCTGGGACAGGGGGTCTGGAGCAGTACTTC. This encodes CASSSGTGGLEQYF.

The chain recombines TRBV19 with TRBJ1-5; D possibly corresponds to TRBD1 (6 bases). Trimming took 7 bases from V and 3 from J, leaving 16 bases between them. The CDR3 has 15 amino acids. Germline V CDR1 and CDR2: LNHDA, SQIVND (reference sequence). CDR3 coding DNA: TGTGCCAGTACGGAGGGGGGGCGGGTCAATCAGCCCCAGCATTTT. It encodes CASTEGGRVNQPQHF.

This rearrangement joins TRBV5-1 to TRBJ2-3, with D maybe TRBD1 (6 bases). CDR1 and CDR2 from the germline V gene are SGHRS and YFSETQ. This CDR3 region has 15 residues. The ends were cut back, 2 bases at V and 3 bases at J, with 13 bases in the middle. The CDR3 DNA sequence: TGCGCCAGCAGCTTCGCTCGACAGGCTACAGATACGCAGTATTTT. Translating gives CASSFARQATDTQYF.

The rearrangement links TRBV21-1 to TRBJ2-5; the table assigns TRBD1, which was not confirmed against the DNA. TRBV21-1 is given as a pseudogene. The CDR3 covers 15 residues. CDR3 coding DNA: TGTGCCAGCAGCAAAGAGGGACAGGGCAAAGAGACCCAGTACTTC. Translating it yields CASSKEGQGKETQYF.